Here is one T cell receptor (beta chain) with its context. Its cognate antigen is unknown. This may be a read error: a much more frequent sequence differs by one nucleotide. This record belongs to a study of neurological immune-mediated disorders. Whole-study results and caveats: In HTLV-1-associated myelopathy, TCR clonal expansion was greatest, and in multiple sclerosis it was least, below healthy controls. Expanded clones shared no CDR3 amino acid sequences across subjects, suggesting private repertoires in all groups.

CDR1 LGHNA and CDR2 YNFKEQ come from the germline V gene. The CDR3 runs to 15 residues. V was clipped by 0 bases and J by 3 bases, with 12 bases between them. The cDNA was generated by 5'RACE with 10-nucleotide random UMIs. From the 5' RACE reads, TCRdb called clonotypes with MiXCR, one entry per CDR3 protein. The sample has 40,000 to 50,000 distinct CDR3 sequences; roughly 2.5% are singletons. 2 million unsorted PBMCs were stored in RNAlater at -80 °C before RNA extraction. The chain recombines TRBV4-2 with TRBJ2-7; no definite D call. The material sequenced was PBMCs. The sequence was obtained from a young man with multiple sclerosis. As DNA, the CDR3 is TGTGCCAGCAGCCAAGAGGGAAAGAATAGCTACGAGCAGTACTTC. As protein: CASSQEGKNSYEQYF.